This TCR beta chain was profiled in a study of Ad26.COV2.S vaccination and SARS-CoV-2 variants. Study results and limitations: Researchers reported similar non-spike TCR breadth in vaccine and placebo recipients. Vaccinees displayed broader spike-specific TCR repertoires than placebo recipients.

The treatment was: around 19 received Ad26.COV2.S at low or high dose, single or two shots; 5 received placebo; per-sample allocation not given. It was on day 63 after the first vaccine or placebo injection that samples were taken. Wuhan-strain spike was delivered by a replication-incompetent Ad26 vector. Germline V CDR1 and CDR2: SGHKS, YYEKEE (reference sequence). V lost 1 base and J 2 bases, leaving 9 bases between the germline ends. This CDR3 is 15 amino acids long. Profiling relied on immunoSEQ multiplex PCR, and the TCRdb table lists in-frame clones only, not all of them. The data show 400,000 to 500,000 clones, with 75% to 90% seen just once and approximately 2.5% held by the top ten. In the case of this clone: The antigen is undetermined.

The sample consisted of peripheral blood, taken in a trial of Ad26.COV2.S vaccine versus placebo. The gene calls are TRBV5-5 and TRBJ2-2; D is ambiguous. The receptor was isolated from a person between 18 and 65 years old who received the Ad26.COV2.S COVID-19 vaccine or a placebo. CDR3 bases: TGTGCCAGCAGCTTGACACTTCATAACACCGGGGAGCTGTTTTTT. Translating it yields CASSLTLHNTGELFF.